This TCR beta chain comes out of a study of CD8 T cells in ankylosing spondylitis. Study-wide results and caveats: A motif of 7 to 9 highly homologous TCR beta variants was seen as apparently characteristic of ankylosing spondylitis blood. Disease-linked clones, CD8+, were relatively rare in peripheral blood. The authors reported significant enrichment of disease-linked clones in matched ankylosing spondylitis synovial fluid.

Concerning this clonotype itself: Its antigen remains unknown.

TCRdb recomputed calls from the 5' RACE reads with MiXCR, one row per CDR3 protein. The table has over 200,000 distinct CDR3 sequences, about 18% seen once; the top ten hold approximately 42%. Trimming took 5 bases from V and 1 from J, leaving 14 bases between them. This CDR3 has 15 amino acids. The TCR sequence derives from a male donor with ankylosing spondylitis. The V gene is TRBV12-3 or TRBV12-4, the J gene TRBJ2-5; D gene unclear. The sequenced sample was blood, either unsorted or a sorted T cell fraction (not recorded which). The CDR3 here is CASSAPTALQETQYF. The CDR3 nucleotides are TGTGCCAGCAGTGCTCCTACTGCCCTCCAAGAGACCCAGTACTTC.